A selection of T cell receptor beta chains follows, all from one sample in a study of blood T cells in healthy people across ages. TCRdb passed the 5' RACE reads through MiXCR, listing each CDR3 protein once. The sample gives 800,000 to 950,000 distinct CDR3 sequences, roughly 35% of which show up once; 10% to 15% is in the top ten. The source material was blood. The receptors derive from a man aged 18 to 29 in good health. CDR3s leave out the opening cysteine and the closing phenylalanine or tryptophan. Where a row states a size, it is once, few, many or the class of an expanded clone; other rows omit it.

v_gene	j_gene	abundance	CDR3aa
TRBV19	TRBJ1-6	.	ASSMVGTGVFSLLH
TRBV12-3/TRBV12-4	TRBJ1-4	few	ASRRTFATNEKLF
TRBV18	TRBJ1-1	few	ASSPLQRNTEAF
TRBV5-1	.	once	ASSLAGGQGGNIQY
TRBV9	.	few	ASSSSGTDYNEQY
TRBV7-2	TRBJ1-4	many	ASSPGGATNEKLF
TRBV3-1	TRBJ1-2	.	ASSPPGQGWYGYT
TRBV28	TRBJ1-1	.	VSSLIEHRPNTEAF
TRBV12-3/TRBV12-4	.	few	ASSPDYNEQY
TRBV7-9	TRBJ1-1	many	ASSLEGTPNTEAF
TRBV20-1	TRBJ2-5	.	SAWGRMETQY
TRBV28	TRBJ1-1	.	ASSTDNPNTEAF
TRBV12-3/TRBV12-4	TRBJ2-3	many	ASSWTGRDTQY
TRBV20-1	.	few	SASGPIGLSSYNEQY
TRBV7-2	TRBJ2-2	few	ASSLYRGLTGELF
TRBV29-1	TRBJ1-6	.	SVREQPSNSPLH
TRBV19	TRBJ1-2	once	ASSIPQAALGYT
TRBV29-1	TRBJ2-1	.	SVPEYNEQF
TRBV7-2	TRBJ2-5	few	ASKAGPQETQY
TRBV12-5	TRBJ2-6	.	ASGSAAEISGANVLT
TRBV19	TRBJ2-3	.	ASSMGVFASTDTQY
TRBV24-1	TRBJ2-3	many	ATSGRGTTDTQY
TRBV3-1	TRBJ1-6	.	ASSRAPTNSPLH